Shown below are 14 T cell receptor beta chains from a single sample sequenced in a study of a mutant IDH1 vaccine in newly diagnosed glioma. Regarding time point: baseline, week 1 (first vaccination visit). Specified treatment: pre-vaccination baseline after standard-of-care therapy. The protocol was immunoSEQ multiplex PCR, while the TCRdb copy is restricted to in-frame clones and leaves out a portion. This table has tens of thousands of clones, about four fifths appearing once. Material: PBMCs, obtained from a glioma patient treated with radiotherapy, temozolomide or both. The receptors were gathered from a man aged 18-30 years with glioma.

This sequence joins TRBV6-5 and TRBJ1-2, with 7 bases identical to TRBD1. Germline CDR1 is MNHEY and CDR2 is SVGAGI. The CDR3 has 13 residues. V lost 6 bases, J lost 3 bases, and 4 bases stayed unmatched. CDR3 protein: CASRYGTDYGYTF. The CDR3 DNA reads as TGTGCCAGCAGATACGGGACAGACTATGGCTACACCTTC.

This clone was counted once. J is TRBJ2-7 and V is TRBV5-4, with D possibly TRBD1 on 6 matching bases. V lost 2 bases and J lost 3, with 15 bases in between. The germline CDR1 and CDR2 sequences are SGHNT and YYREEE (reference sequence). This CDR3 spans 15 amino acids. The CDR3 sequence is CASSLGAGEYYEQYF. As DNA, the CDR3 is TGTGCCAGCAGCTTAGGGGCAGGGGAATACTACGAGCAGTACTTC.

In this sample, this clone turned up a few times. The chain uses TRBV4-2 and TRBJ2-1, with a possible D match to TRBD2 (7 bases). V was trimmed by 3 bases and J by 6 bases, leaving 12 bases between them. Per germline, CDR1 LGHNA and CDR2 YNFKEQ. The CDR3 extends over 14 amino acids. DNA for the CDR3: TGTGCCAGCAGCCATGGCGGGGGCCCCAATGAGCAGTTCTTC. Amino acid sequence: CASSHGGGPNEQFF.

This clone was observed a few times. The CDR3 here is CASSLLALEQYF. CDR3 in DNA: TGTGCCAGCTCATTACTAGCGTTGGAGCAGTACTTC. This rearrangement joins TRBV18 to TRBJ2-7; 7 nucleotides line up with TRBD2. Germline loops: CDR1 KGHSH, CDR2 LQKENI. This CDR3 spans 12 amino acids. The V and J ends lost 5 bases and 7 bases, in that order; junction bases with no gene match: 5. The full variable domain, in which reference TRBV18 and TRBJ2-7 provide the parts outside the CDR3, is NAGVMQNPRHLVRRRGQEARLRCSPMKGHSHVYWYRQLPEEGLKFMVYLQKENIIDESGMPKERFSAEFPKEGPSILRIQQVVRGDSAAYFCASSLLALEQYFGPGTRLTVT.

The chain links TRBV30 to TRBJ2-7; 10 bases are shared with TRBD1. V lost 2 bases, J lost 2 bases, and 3 bases stayed unmatched. This CDR3 has 14 residues. Germline assignment: CDR1 GTSNPN and CDR2 SVGIG (reference sequence). CDR3 sequence: CAWSPGQGAYEQYF. CDR3 DNA sequence: TGTGCCTGGAGTCCCGGACAGGGGGCCTACGAGCAGTACTTC.

The chain uses TRBV7-3 and TRBJ2-7; TRBD1 is a possible D gene (6 bases). Germline CDR1 reads SGHTA; CDR2 reads FQGTGA. V was shortened by 4 bases and J by 6 bases, with 16 bases between the two germline ends. The CDR3 consists of 14 residues. The DNA for the CDR3 is TGTGCCAGCAGCTCCACCGGGACATCGGGCGAGCAGTACTTC. This sequence encodes CASSSTGTSGEQYF.

The chain uses TRBV5-5 and TRBJ2-7; D not certain. The CDR3 sequence is 14 residues long. CDR1 is SGHKS and CDR2 is YYEKEE in the germline V gene (reference sequence). The germline V and J ends were trimmed by 0 bases and 2 bases, with 9 bases remaining between them. The DNA for the CDR3 is TGTGCCAGCAGCTTGGGTGAAGGGCCCTACGAGCAGTACTTC. Translating it yields CASSLGEGPYEQYF.

The V gene is TRBV6-1, the J gene TRBJ2-2, with 7 bases that match TRBD2. CDR3 length: 14 residues. J gave up 3 bases and V 3 bases, and 1 base lay outside the gene matches. Germline V lookup: CDR1 MNHNS, CDR2 SASEGT. In nucleotides, the CDR3 is TGTGCCAGCAGTGACGCGGGGGACACCGGGGAGCTGTTTTTT. Its protein product is CASSDAGDTGELFF.

The chain links TRBV7-3 to TRBJ1-4; D gene uncertain. The CDR3 runs to 16 residues. Per the germline V gene, CDR1 is SGHTA and CDR2 is FQGTGA. V was trimmed by 3 bases and J by 5 bases, leaving 16 bases between them. CDR3 residues: CASSLIRRSKNEKLFF. The CDR3 region has the DNA TGTGCCAGCAGCTTGATACGGCGGTCGAAGAATGAAAAACTGTTTTTT.

The chain is built from TRBV30 and TRBJ2-5, with TRBD2 matching over 7 bases. The J segment lost 5 bases and the V segment lost 0 bases, leaving 6 bases of the junction unmatched. This CDR3 has 14 amino acids. Germline V gene data show CDR1 as GTSNPN and CDR2 as SVGIG (reference sequence). The CDR3, as DNA: TGTGCCTGGAGTGTATCGGGGGGTGGGGAGACCCAGTACTTC. It translates to CAWSVSGGGETQYF.

The gene calls are TRBV6-1 and TRBJ1-5, with TRBD1 identical over 9 bases. Germline lookup yields CDR1 MNHNS and CDR2 SASEGT. V gave up 5 bases and J gave up 6 bases; unmatched junction bases: 5. The CDR3 extends over 14 amino acids. The CDR3 nucleotides read TGTGCCAGCAGTAACAGGGGGCAGGTTCAGCCCCAGCATTTT. Translation gives CASSNRGQVQPQHF.

The chain uses TRBV19 and TRBJ1-1; D remains ambiguous. Trimming shortened V by 5 bases and J by 5 bases, and 18 bases separated the two germline ends. Germline V gives CDR1 LNHDA, CDR2 SQIVND (reference sequence). This CDR3 spans 15 amino acids. The CDR3 bases are TGTGCCAGTAGTGCATCGGGCCCTCCGCGGACTGAAGCTTTCTTT. Protein sequence: CASSASGPPRTEAFF.

This chain links TRBV6-6 with TRBJ2-2, with D unresolved. This CDR3 is 11 amino acids long. Germline V gives CDR1 MNHNY, CDR2 SVGAGI (reference sequence). Trimming shortened V by 8 bases and J by 3 bases, and 4 bases separated the two germline ends. In DNA form, the CDR3 reads TGTGCCAGCTTGGACACCGGGGAGCTGTTTTTT. Encoded protein: CASLDTGELFF.

J is TRBJ1-5 and V is TRBV7-2; D possibly corresponds to TRBD1 (5 bases). Germline CDR1 is SGHTA and CDR2 is FQGNSA. This CDR3 is built from 14 residues. Deletions cut 5 bases from V and 6 bases from J, with 14 bases between. CDR3 in amino acids: CASSPTESGQPQHF. The DNA of the CDR3 is TGTGCCAGCAGCCCGACAGAATCGGGTCAGCCCCAGCATTTT.